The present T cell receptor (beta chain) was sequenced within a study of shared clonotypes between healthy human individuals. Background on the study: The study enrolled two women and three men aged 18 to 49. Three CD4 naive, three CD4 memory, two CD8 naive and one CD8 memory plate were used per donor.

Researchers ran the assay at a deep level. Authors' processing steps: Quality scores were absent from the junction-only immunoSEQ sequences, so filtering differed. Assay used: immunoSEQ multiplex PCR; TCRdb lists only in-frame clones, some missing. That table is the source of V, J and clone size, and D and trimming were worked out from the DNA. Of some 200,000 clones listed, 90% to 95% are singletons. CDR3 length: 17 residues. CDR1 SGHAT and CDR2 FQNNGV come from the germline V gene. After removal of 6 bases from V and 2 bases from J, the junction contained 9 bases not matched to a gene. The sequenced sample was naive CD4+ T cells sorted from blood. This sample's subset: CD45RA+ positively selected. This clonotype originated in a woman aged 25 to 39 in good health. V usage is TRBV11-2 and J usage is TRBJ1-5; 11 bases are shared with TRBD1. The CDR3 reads CASSQDRGLAGNQPQHF. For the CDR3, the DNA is TGTGCCAGCAGTCAGGACAGGGGGCTGGCCGGCAATCAGCCCCAGCATTTT.